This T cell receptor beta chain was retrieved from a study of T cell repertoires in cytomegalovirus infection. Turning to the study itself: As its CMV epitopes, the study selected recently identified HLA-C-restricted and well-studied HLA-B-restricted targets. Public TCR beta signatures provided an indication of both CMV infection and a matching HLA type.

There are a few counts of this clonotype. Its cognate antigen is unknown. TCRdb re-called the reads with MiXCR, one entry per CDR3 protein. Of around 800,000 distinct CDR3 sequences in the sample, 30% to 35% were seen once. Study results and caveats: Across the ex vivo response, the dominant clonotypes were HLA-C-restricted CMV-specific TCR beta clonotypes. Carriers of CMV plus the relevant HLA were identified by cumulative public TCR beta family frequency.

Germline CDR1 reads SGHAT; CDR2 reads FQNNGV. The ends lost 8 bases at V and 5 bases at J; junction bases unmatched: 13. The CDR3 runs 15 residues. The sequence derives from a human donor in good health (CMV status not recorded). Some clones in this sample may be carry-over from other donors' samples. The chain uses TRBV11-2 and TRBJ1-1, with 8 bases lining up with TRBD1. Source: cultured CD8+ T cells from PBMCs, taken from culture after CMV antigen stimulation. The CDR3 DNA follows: TGTGCCAGCTCCTTTTGGGGGACAGGCCTAACTGAAGCTTTCTTT. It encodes CASSFWGTGLTEAFF.